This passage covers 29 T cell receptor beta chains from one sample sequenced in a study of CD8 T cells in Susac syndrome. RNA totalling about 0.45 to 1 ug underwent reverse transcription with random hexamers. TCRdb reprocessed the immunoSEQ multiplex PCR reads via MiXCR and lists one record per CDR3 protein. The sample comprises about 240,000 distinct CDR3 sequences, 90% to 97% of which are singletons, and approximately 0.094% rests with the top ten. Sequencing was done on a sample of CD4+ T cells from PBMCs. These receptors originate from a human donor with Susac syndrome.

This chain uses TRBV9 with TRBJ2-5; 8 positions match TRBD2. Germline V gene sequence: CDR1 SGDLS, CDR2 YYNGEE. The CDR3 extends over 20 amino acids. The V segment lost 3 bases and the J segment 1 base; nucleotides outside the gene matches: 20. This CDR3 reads CASSAPGSGNLAGLQETQYF. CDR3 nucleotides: TGTGCCAGCAGCGCCCCAGGCTCCGGGAACCTAGCGGGCCTCCAAGAGACCCAGTACTTC.

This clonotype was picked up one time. The chain's CDR3 is CAYGTGGYEQYF. The CDR3 DNA sequence: TGTGCCTATGGGACAGGGGGCTACGAGCAGTACTTC. V is TRBV30 and J is TRBJ2-7; 11 positions match TRBD1. CDR3 length: 12 residues. The V and J ends lost 7 bases and 3 bases, in that order; junction bases with no gene match: 2. In germline, CDR1 is GTSNPN, CDR2 SVGIG (reference sequence).

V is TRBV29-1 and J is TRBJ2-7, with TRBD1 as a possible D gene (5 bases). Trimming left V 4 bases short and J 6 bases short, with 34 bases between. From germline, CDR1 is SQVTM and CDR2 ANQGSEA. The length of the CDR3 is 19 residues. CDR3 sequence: CSVVQGVWGITEPESEQYF. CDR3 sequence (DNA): TGCAGCGTTGTTCAGGGTGTCTGGGGAATTACGGAACCGGAGTCCGAGCAGTACTTC.

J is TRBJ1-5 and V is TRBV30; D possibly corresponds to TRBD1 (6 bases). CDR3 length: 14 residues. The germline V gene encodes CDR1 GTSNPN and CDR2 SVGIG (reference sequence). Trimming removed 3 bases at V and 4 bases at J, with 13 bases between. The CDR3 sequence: CAWSGGQRNQPQHF. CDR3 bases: TGTGCCTGGAGCGGGGGCCAGAGAAATCAGCCCCAGCATTTT. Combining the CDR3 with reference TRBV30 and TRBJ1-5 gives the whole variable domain SQTIHQWPATLVQPVGSPLSLECTVEGTSNPNLYWYRQAAGRGLQLLFYSVGIGQISSEVPQNLSASRPQDRQFILSSKKLLLSDSGFYLCAWSGGQRNQPQHFGDGTRLSIL.

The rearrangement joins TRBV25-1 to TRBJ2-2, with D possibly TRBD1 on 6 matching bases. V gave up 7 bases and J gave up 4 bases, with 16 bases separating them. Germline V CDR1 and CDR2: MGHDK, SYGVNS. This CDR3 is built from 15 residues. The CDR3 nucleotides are TGTGCCAGCACCGAAAACAGGGTGGGCACCGGGGAGCTGTTTTTT. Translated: CASTENRVGTGELFF.

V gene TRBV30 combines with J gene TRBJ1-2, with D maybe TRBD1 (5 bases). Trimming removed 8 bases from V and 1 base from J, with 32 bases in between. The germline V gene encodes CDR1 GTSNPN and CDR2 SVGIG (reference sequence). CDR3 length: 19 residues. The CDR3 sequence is CAGDSPRGIGTTYNYGYTF. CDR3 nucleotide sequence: TGTGCCGGGGATAGCCCGCGGGGCATCGGGACCACTTATAACTATGGCTACACCTTC.

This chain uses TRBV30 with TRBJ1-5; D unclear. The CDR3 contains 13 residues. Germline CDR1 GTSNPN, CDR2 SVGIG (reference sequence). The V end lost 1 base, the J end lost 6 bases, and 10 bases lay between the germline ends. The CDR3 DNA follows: TGTGCCTGGAGTGCCCGGGTTGGTCAGCCCCAGCATTTT. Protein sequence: CAWSARVGQPQHF.

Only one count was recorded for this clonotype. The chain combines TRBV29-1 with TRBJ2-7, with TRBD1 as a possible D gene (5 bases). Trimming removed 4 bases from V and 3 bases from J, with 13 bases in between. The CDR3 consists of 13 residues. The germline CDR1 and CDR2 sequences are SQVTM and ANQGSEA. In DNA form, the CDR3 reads TGCAGCGTTGCCCGGCAGGGTAACTACGAGCAGTACTTC. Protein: CSVARQGNYEQYF.

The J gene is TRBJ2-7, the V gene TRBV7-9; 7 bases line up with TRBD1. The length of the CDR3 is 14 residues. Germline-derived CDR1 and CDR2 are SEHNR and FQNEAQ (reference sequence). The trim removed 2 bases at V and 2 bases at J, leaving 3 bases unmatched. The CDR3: CASSLKGATYEQYF. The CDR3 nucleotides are TGTGCCAGCAGCTTAAAGGGGGCGACCTACGAGCAGTACTTC.

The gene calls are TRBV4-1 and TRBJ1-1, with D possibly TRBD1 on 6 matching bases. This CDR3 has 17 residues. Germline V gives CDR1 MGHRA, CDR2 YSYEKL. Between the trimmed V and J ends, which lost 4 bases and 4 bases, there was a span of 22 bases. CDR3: CASSRQSDPGAGTEAFF. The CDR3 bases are TGCGCCAGCAGCCGACAATCGGATCCGGGGGCGGGCACTGAAGCTTTCTTT.

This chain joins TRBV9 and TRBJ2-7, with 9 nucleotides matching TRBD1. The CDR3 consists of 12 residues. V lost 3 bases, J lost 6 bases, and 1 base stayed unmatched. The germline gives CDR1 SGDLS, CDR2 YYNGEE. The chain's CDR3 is CASSETGGEQYF. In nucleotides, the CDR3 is TGTGCCAGCAGCGAGACAGGGGGCGAGCAGTACTTC.

The chain's CDR3 is CASSQVSTEQYF. The CDR3 DNA is TGTGCCAGCAGCCAAGTCTCCACCGAGCAGTACTTC. V usage is TRBV3-1 and J usage is TRBJ2-7; unclear D gene. This CDR3 comprises 12 residues. Deletions cut 1 base from V and 6 bases from J, with 7 bases between. Germline CDR1 reads LGHDT; CDR2 reads YNNKEL (reference sequence).

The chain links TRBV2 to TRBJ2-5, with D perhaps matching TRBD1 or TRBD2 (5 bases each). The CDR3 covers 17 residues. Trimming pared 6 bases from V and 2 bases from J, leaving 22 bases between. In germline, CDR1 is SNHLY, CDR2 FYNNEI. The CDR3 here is CASSPSLSGTRQETQYF. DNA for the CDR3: TGTGCCAGCAGCCCCTCGCTTTCCGGGACGCGGCAAGAGACCCAGTACTTC.

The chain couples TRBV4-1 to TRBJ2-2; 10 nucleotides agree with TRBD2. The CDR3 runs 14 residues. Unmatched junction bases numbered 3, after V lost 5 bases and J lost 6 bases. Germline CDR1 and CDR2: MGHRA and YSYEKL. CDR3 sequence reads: CASSVLAGSGELFF. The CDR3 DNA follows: TGCGCCAGCAGCGTACTAGCGGGATCCGGGGAGCTGTTTTTT.

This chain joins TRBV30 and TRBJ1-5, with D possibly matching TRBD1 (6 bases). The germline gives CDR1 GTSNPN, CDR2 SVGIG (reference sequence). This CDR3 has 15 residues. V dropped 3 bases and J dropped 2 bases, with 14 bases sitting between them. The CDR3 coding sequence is TGTGCCTGGAGCCCCCAGGGGAAGGGCAATCAGCCCCAGCATTTT. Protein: CAWSPQGKGNQPQHF. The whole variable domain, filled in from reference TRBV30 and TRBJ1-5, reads SQTIHQWPATLVQPVGSPLSLECTVEGTSNPNLYWYRQAAGRGLQLLFYSVGIGQISSEVPQNLSASRPQDRQFILSSKKLLLSDSGFYLCAWSPQGKGNQPQHFGDGTRLSIL.

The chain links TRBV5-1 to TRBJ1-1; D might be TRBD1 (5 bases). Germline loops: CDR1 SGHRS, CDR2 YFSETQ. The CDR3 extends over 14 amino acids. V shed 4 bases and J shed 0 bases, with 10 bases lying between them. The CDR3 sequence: CASSPGWMNTEAFF. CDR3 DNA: TGCGCCAGCAGCCCAGGGTGGATGAACACTGAAGCTTTCTTT.

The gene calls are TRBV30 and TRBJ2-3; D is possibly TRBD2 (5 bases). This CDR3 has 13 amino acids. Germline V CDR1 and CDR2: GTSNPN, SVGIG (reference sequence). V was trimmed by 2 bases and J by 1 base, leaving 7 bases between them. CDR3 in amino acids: CAWSKAGTDTQYF. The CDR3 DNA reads TGTGCCTGGAGTAAAGCGGGCACAGATACGCAGTATTTT.

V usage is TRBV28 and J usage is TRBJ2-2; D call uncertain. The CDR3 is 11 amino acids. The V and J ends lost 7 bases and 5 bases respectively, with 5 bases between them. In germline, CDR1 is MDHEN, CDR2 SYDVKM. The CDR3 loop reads CASTLTGELFF. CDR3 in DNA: TGTGCCAGCACCTTAACCGGGGAGCTGTTTTTT.

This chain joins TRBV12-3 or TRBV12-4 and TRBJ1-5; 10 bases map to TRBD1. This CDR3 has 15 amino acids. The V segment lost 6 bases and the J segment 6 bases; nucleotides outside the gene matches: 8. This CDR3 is CASRPAGTGVQPQHF. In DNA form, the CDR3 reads TGTGCCAGCAGGCCAGCGGGGACAGGGGTTCAGCCCCAGCATTTT.

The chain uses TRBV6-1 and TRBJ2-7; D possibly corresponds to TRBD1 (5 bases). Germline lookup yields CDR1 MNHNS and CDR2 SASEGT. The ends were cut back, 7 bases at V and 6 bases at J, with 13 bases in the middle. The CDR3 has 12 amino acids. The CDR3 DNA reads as TGTGCCAGCAAGAACACAGGAATCGAGCAGTACTTC. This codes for CASKNTGIEQYF.

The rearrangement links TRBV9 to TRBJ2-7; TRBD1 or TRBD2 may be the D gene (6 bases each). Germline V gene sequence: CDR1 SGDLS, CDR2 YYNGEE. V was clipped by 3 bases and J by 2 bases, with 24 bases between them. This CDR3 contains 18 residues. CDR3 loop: CASSGGQQVLARPYEQYF. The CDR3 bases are TGTGCCAGCAGCGGCGGACAGCAGGTCCTAGCGAGACCCTACGAGCAGTACTTC. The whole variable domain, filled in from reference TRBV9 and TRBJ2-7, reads DSGVTQTPKHLITATGQRVTLRCSPRSGDLSVYWYQQSLDQGLQFLIQYYNGEERAKGNILERFSAQQFPDLHSELNLSSLELGDSALYFCASSGGQQVLARPYEQYFGPGTRLTVT.

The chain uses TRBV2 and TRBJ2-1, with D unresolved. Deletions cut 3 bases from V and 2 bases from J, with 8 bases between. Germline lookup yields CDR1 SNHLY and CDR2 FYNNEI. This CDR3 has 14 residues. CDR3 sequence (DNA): TGTGCCAGCAGTGATAAGTTGACCTACAATGAGCAGTTCTTC. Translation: CASSDKLTYNEQFF.

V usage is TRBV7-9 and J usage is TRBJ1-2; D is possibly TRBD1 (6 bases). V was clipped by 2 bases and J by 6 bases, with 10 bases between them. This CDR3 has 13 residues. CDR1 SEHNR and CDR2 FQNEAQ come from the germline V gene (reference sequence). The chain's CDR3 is CASSLRTDDGYTF. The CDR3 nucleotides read TGTGCCAGCAGCTTACGGACAGACGATGGCTACACCTTC.

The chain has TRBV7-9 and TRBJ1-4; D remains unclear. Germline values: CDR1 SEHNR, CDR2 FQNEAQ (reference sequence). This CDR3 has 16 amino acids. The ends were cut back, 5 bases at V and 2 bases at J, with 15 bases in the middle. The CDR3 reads CASSPNPTPTNEKLFF. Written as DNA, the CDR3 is TGTGCCAGCAGCCCAAACCCGACACCCACTAATGAAAAACTGTTTTTT.

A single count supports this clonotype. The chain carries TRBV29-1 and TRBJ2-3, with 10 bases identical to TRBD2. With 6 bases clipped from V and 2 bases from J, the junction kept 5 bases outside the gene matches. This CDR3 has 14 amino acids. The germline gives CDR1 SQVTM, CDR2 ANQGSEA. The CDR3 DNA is TGCAGCGTGCCGACTAGCGGGTACACAGATACGCAGTATTTT. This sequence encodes CSVPTSGYTDTQYF.

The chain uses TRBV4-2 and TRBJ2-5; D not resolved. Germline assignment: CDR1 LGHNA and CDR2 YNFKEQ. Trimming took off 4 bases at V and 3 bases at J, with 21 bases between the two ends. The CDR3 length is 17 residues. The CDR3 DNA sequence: TGTGCCAGCAGCCCCCTCGTGGGTCAGCCGGCAAAAGAGACCCAGTACTTC. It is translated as CASSPLVGQPAKETQYF.

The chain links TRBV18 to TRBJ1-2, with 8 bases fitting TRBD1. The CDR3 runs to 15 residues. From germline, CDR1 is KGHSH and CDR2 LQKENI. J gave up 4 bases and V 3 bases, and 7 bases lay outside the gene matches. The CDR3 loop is CASSPFLQGGYGYTF. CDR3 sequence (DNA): TGTGCCAGCTCACCCTTTCTACAGGGGGGCTATGGCTACACCTTC.

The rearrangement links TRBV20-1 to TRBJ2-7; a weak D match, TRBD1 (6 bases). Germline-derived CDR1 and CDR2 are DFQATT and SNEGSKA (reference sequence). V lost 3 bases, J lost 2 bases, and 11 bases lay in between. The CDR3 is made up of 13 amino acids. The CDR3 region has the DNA TGCAGTGCTAGCAGGGGCCTTACCTACGAGCAGTACTTC. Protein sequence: CSASRGLTYEQYF.

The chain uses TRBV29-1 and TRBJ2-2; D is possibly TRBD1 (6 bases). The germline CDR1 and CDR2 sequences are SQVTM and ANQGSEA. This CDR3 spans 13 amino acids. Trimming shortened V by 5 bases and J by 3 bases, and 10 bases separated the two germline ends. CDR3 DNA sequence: TGCAGCGTTATAGGACAGTACACCGGGGAGCTGTTTTTT. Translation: CSVIGQYTGELFF.